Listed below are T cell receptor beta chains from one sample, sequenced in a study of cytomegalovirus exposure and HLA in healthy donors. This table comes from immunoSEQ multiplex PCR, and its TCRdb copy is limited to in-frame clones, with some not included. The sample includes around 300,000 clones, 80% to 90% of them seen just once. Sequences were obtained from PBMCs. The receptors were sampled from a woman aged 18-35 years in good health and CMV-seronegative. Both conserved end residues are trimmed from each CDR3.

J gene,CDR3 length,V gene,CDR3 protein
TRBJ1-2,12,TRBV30,AWKRSGTPNGYT
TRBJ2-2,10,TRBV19,ASSTRGGELF
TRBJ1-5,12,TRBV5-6,ASSRDREDQPQH
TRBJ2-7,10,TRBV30,AWATASYEQY
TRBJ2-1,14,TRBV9,ASSLRTSGRYNEQF
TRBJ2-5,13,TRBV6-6,ASTNPTSGQETQY
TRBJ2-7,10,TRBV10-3,AIRTEGSEQY
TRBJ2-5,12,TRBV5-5,ASSLGGVGETQY
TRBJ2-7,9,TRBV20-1,SAPQDYEQY
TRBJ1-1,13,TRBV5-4,ASSPYGRGTTEAF
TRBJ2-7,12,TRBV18,ASSPPYQAYEQY
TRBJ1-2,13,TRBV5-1,ASSIRGPDSYGYT
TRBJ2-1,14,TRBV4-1,ASNQRDTTGGNEQF
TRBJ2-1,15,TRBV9,ASSVTGRQGRGNEQF
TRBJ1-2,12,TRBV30,AWSPGIQGNGYT
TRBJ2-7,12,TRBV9,ASSVFGGASEQY
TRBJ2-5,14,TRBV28,ASSQYRGRGQETQY
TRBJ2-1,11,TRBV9,ASSASTPGKQF
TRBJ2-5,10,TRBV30,AWSPQEETQY
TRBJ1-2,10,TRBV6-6,ASSPTGDGYT
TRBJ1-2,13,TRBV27,ASSFRRTAIYGYT
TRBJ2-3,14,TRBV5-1,ASSLDRPTLTDTQY
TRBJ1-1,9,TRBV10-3,AIRGLTEAF
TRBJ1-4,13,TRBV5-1,ASSLVSAGDEKLF
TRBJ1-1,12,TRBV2,ASRKRGGNTEAF
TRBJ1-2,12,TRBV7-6,ASSLGGPNYGYT
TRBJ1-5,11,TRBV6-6,ASGHRPDQPQH
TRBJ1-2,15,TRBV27,ASSRYEANLVDYGYT
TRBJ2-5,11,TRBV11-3,ASSLDIQETQY
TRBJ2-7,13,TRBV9,ASSVQERGTYEQY
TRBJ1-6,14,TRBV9,ASSAQGTRARSPLH
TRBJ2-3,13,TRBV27,ASSSFPGGMYTQY
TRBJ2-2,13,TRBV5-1,ASRPGQGFTGELF
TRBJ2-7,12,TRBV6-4,ASSEGGPTDEQY
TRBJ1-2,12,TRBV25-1,ASSESGSNYGYT
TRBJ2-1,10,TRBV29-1,SVGPRDNEQF
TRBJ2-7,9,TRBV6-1,ASGTSYEQY
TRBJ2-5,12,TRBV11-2,ASSFNVREETQY
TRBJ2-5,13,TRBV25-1,ASSRPGIPGETQY
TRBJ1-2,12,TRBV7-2,ASSLVSAGDGYT